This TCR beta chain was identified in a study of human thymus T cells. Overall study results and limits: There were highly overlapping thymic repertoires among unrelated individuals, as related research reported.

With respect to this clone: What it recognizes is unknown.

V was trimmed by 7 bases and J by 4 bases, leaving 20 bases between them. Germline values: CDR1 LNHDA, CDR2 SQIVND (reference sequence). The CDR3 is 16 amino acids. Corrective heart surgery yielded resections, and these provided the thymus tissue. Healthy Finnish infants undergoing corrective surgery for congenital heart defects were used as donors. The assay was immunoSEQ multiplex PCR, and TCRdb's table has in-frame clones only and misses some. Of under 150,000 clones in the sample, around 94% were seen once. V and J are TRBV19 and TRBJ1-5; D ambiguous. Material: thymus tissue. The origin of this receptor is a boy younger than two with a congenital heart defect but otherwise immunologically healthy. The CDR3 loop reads CASTESLPGLNQPQHF. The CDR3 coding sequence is TGTGCCAGTACTGAGTCCCTTCCGGGTCTTAATCAGCCCCAGCATTTT.